This TCR beta chain is drawn from a study of PD-1 blockade in classical Hodgkin lymphoma (dated by TCRdb to between 2020 and 2021). About the study as a whole: Nivolumab dosing was 3 mg/kg intravenously every 2 weeks, continuing until either disease progression or unacceptable toxicity. The study used TCR beta sequencing and CyTOF to define a peripheral blood immune signature of response to PD-1 blockade in classical Hodgkin lymphoma. Overall study results and their limits: Trial patients achieving complete response had baseline diversity similar to newly diagnosed patients, whereas partial responders and progressors had significantly lower diversity. Only a single clinical trial cohort was studied, and what caused the repertoire differences, possibly disease activity or prior therapy, remained undefined. By C4D1, a significant rise was seen in CD4+ TCR diversity but not in CD8+ TCR diversity (p=0.0027 vs p=0.16), and the rise was most apparent among complete responders (p=0.02). Patients starting nivolumab less than 1 year after ASCT had lower diversity and were excluded from later analyses to avoid confounding by immune reconstitution. Newly diagnosed patients were reported to have lower baseline TCR diversity than healthy donors, and relapsed/refractory patients were reported to have lower baseline TCR diversity still.

The sample's time point label is to be understood as: cycle 1 day 1 (C1D1), immediately before nivolumab initiation. All trial patients had relapsed after autologous stem cell transplantation, with cohorts A, B and C differing in prior brentuximab vedotin exposure. The trial cohort was composed of 56 patients with relapsed/refractory classical Hodgkin lymphoma, for whom complete response, partial response or progressive disease was recorded as best overall response. In the multi-cohort phase II CheckMate 205 trial, trial patients received single-agent nivolumab. An independent review committee assessed best overall response by applying the 2007 International Working Group response criteria. Trial PBMCs were collected immediately before nivolumab initiation (C1D1) and during therapy at cycle 2 day 1 and cycle 4 day 1. Peripheral blood was collected in 8 mL Vacutainer Cell Preparation Tubes, from which PBMCs were isolated by centrifugation and then cryopreserved.

Reading from cysteine to phenylalanine, the CDR3 counts 17 amino acids. Of all the DNA, just the CDR3 is kept, 51 bases in frame from base 1. V is trimmed back by 4 bases and J by 5 bases, and the junction contains 12 bases that no gene match accounts for. CDR1 and CDR2 were assigned from the germline V gene as SGDLS and YYNGEE. Genomic DNA was extracted with the Qiagen DNeasy kit from unsorted PBMCs and from negatively selected CD4+ and CD8+ fractions. TCR beta CDR3 regions were amplified by immunoSEQ multiplex PCR using primers annealing to V and J segments. A synthetic immune receptor repertoire was used to minimize amplification bias, and any residual bias was removed computationally once sequencing was done. The original methods were these. Repertoire diversity was quantified as the Shannon entropy index using custom Python scripts. Unsorted, CD4+ and CD8+ repertoires were analyzed separately, except for combined analyses in which CD4+ and CD8+ sequences were merged in silico. Clonal expansion was defined as at least a 2-fold frequency increase after treatment relative to C1D1, with a pseudocount of 0.5 for undetected baseline clones. Singleton clones were defined as clones with 0 or 1 copy at C1D1, and non-singleton clones were defined as clones with 2 or more copies. Clones expanded in unsorted samples were assigned a CD4+, CD8+ or unknown annotation through matching of protein sequences in sorted samples from the same patient. Wilcoxon tests were applied to paired samples to test diversity changes from C1D1 to C4D1. What TCRdb holds here is the immuneACCESS table cut down to in-frame rearrangements. Part of the clones is not present; checked against another copy, under half of the missing clones reflect an unresolved V gene, and the others are unexplained. The V and J calls and clone size are taken from that table; D and trimming were inferred from the DNA. Recorded for this sample are some 96,000 clones; 80% to 85% of them occurred a single time. The ten largest clones capture about 12% of the sample.

About this clone itself: It lacks a known antigen. No quality values exist for individual bases; no much larger clone is one base distant.

This receptor was obtained from a human donor with classical Hodgkin lymphoma. Sequenced here: peripheral blood mononuclear cells (PBMCs), sampled at baseline. The rearranged segments are TRBV9 and TRBJ2-7; 13 middle bases align to TRBD2. At the DNA level, the sequence is TGTGCCAGCAGCCCGATAGGACTAGCGGGAGCAAGAAACGAGCAGTACTTC. This sequence encodes CASSPIGLAGARNEQYF.